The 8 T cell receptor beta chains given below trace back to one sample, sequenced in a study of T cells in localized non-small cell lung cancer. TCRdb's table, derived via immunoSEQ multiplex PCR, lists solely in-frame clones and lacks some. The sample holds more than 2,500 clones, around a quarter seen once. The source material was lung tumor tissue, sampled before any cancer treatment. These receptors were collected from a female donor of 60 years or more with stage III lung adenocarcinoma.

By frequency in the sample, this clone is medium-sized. CDR3 coding DNA: TGTGCCAGCAGCCCCGCGAGCATCAGACTAGCGGGAGTTACCGGGGAGCTGTTTTTT. Protein: CASSPASIRLAGVTGELFF. The genes are TRBV6-8 and TRBJ2-2, with 12 bases aligning to TRBD2. CDR1 and CDR2 (germline): MNHGY, SAAAGT. With V trimmed by 6 bases and J by 5 bases, 16 bases remained unmatched. The CDR3 runs 19 residues.

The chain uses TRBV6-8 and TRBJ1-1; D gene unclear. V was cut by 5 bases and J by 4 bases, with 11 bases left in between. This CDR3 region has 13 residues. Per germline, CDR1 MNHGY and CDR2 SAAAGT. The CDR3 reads CASSRGVVTEAFF. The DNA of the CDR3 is TGTGCCAGCAGTCGTGGAGTGGTCACTGAAGCTTTCTTT.

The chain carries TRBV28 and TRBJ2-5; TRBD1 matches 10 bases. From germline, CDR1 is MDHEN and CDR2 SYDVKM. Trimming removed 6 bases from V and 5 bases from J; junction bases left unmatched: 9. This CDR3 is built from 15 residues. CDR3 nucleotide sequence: TGTGCCAGCAGCGTTACGGGACAGGGGTTCGAGACCCAGTACTTC. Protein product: CASSVTGQGFETQYF. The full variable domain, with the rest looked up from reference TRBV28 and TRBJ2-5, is DVKVTQSSRYLVKRTGEKVFLECVQDMDHENMFWYRQDPGLGLRLIYFSYDVKMKEKGDIPEGYSVSREKKERFSLILESASTNQTSMYLCASSVTGQGFETQYFGPGTRLLVL.

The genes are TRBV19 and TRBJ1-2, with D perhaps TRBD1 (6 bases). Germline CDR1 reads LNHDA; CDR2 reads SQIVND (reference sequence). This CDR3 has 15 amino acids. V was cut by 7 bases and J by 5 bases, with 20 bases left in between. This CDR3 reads CASTALLGAAYGYTF. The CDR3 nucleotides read TGTGCCAGTACGGCATTGTTGGGGGCCGCATATGGCTACACCTTC.

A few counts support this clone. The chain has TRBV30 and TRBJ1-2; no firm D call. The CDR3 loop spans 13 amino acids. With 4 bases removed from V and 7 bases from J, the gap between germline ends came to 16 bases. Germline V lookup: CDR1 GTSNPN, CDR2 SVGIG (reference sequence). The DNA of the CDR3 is TGTGCCTGGAATGCCAGTCCTGAATTTGGCTACACCTTC. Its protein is CAWNASPEFGYTF.

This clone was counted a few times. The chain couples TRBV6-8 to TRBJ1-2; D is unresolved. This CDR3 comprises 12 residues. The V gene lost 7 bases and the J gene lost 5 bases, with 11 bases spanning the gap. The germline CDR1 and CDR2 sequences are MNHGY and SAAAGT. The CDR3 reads CASKVRIYGYTF. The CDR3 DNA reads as TGTGCCAGCAAGGTACGGATTTATGGCTACACCTTC.

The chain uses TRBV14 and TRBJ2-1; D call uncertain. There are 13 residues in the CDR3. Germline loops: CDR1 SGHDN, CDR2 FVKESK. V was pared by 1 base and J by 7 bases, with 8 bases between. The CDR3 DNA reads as TGTGCCAGCAGCCAAGGGTTACAGAATGAGCAGTTCTTC. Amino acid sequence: CASSQGLQNEQFF.

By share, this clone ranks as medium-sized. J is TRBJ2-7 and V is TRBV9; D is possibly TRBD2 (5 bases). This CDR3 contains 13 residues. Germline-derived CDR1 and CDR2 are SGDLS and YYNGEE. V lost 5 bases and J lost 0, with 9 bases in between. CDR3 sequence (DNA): TGTGCCAGCAGTGAGGAGGTCTCCTACGAGCAGTACTTC. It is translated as CASSEEVSYEQYF.